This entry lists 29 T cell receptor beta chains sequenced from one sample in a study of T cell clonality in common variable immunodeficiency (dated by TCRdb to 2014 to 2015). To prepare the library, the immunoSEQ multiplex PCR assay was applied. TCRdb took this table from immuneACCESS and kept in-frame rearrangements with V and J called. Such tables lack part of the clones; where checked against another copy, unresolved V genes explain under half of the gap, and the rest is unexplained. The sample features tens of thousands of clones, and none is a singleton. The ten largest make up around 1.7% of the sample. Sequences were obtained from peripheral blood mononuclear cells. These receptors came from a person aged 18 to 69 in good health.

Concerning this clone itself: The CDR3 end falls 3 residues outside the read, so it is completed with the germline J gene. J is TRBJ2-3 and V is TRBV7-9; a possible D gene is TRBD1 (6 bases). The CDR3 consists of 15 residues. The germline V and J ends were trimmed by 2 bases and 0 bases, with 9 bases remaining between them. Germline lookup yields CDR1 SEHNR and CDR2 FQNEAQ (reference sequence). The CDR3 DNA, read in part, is TGTGCCAGCAGCTTACCCGACAGGAGCACAGATACG. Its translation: CASSLPDRSTDT. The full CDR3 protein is CASSLPDRSTDTQYF.

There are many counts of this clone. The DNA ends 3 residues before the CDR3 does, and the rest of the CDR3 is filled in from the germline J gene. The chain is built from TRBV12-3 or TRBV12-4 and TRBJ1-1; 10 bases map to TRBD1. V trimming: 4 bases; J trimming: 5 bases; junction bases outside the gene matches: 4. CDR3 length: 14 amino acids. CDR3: CASSSGQGETEAFF. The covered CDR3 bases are TGTGCCAGCAGTTCCGGACAGGGGGAAACTGAA.

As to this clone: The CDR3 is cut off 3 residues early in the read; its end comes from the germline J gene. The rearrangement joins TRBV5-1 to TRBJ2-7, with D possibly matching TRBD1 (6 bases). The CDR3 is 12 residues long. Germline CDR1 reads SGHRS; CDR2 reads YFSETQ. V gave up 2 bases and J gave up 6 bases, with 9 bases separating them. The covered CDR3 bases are TGCGCCAGCAGCTTACAGGGTCGCGAG. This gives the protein CASSLQGRE. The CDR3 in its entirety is CASSLQGREQYF.

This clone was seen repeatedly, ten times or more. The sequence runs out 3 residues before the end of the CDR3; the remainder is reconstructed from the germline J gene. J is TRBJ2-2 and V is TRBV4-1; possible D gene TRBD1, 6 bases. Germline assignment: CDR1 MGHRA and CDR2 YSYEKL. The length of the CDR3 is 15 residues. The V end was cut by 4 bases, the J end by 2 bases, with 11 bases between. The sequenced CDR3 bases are TGCGCCAGCAGCCCCCTGGGGGCAAACACCGGGGAG. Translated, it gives CASSPLGANTGE. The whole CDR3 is CASSPLGANTGELFF.

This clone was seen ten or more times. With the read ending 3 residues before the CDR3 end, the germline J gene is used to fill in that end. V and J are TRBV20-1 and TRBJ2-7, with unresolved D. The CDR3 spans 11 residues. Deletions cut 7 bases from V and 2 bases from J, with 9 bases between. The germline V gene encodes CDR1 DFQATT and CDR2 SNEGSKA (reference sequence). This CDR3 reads CSVPGAYEQYF. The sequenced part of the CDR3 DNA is TGCAGTGTACCCGGTGCCTACGAG.

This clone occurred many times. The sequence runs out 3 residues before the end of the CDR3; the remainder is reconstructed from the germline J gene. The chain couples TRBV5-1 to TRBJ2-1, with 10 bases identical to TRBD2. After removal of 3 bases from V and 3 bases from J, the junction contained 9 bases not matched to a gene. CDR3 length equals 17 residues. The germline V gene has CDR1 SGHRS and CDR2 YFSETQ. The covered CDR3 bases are TGCGCCAGCAGCTCCACCCTGGCTAGCGGGAGCTACAATGAG. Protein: CASSSTLASGSYNE. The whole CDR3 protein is CASSSTLASGSYNEQFF.

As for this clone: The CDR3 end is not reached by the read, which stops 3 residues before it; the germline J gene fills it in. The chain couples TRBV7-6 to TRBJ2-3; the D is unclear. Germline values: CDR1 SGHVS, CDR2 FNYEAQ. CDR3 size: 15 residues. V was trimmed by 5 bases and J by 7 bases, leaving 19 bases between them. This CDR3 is CASSDSEPGHHTQYF. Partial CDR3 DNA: TGTGCCAGCAGCGATTCGGAGCCAGGTCACCATACG.

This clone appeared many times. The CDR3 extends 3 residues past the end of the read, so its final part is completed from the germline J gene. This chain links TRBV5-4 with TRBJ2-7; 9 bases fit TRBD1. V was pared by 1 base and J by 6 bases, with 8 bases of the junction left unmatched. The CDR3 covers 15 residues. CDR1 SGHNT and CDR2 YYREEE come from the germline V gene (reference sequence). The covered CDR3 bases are TGTGCCAGCAGCTTGAATATAAAACAGGGGGCCGAG. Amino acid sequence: CASSLNIKQGAE. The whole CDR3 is CASSLNIKQGAEQYF.

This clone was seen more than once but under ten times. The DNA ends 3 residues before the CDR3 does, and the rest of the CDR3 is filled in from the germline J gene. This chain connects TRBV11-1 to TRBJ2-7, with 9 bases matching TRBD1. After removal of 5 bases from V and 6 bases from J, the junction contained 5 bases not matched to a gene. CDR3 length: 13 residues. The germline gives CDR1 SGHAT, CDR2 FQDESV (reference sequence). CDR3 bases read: TGTGCCAGCAGCGGACGACAGGGGGGCGAG. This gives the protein CASSGRQGGE. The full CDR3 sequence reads CASSGRQGGEQYF.

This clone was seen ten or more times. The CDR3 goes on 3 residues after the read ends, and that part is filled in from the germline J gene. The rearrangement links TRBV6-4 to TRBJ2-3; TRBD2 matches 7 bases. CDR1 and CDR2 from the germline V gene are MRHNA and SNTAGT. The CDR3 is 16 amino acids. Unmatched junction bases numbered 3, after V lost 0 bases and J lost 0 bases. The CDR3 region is CASSDSGGGSTDTQYF. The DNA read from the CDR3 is TGTGCCAGCAGTGACTCGGGCGGGGGAAGCACAGATACG.

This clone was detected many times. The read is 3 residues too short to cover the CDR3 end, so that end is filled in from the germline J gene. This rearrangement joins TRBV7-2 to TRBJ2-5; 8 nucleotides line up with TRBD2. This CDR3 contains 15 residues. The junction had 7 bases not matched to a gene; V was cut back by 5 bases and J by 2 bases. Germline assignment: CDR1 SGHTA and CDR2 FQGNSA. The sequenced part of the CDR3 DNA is TGTGCCAGCAGCCTCACTAGCGGACGGCAAGAGACC. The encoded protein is CASSLTSGRQET. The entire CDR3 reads CASSLTSGRQETQYF.

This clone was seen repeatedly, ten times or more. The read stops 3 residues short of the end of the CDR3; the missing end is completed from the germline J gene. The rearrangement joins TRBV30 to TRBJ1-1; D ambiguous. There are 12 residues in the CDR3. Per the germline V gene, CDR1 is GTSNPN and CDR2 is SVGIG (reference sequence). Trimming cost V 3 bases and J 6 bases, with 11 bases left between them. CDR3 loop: CAWSEQVSEAFF. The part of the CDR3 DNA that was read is TGTGCCTGGAGCGAACAAGTCTCTGAA.

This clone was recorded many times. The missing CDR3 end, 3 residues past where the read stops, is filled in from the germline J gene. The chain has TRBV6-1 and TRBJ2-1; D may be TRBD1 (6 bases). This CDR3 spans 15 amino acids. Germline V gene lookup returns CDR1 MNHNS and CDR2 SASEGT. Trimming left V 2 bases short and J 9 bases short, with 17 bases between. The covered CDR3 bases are TGTGCCAGCAGTGAATTGTGGGGCAGGGGTTCTGAG. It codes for CASSELWGRGSE. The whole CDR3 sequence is CASSELWGRGSEQFF.

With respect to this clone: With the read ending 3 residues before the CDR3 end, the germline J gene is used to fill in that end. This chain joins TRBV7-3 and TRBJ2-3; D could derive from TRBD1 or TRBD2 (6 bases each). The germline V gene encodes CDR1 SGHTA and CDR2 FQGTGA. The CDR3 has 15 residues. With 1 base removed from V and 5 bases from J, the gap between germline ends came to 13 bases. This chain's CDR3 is CASSLIGGGGDTQYF. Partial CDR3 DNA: TGTGCCAGCAGCTTAATAGGGGGAGGAGGAGATACG.

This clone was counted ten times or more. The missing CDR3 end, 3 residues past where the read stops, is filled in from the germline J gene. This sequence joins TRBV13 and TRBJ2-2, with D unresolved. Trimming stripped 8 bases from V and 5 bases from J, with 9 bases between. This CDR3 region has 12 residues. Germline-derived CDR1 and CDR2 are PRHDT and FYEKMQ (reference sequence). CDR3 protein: CASPHLTGELFF. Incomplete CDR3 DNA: TGTGCCAGCCCCCATTTGACCGGGGAG.

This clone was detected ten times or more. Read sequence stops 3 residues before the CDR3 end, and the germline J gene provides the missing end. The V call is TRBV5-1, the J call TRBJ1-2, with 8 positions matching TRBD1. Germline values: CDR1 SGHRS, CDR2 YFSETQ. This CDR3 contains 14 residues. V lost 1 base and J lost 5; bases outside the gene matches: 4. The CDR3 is CASSLFGDRYGYTF. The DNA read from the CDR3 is TGCGCCAGCAGCTTGTTCGGGGACAGGTATGGC.

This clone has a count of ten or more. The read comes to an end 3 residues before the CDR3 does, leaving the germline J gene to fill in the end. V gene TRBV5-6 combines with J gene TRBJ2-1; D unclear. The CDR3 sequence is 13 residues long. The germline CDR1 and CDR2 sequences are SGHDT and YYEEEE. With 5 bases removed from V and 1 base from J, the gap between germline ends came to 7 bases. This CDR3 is CASSPLSYNEQFF. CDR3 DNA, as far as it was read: TGTGCCAGCAGTCCCCTATCCTACAATGAG.

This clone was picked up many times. CDR3 DNA (partial): TGTGCCAGCAGTCCTTGGACTAGCGGGAGTGCAGATACG. Translation gives CASSPWTSGSADT. The whole CDR3 protein is CASSPWTSGSADTQYF. J is TRBJ2-3 and V is TRBV28, with 13 bases aligning to TRBD2. The CDR3 end lies 3 residues beyond the end of the read and is filled in from the germline J gene. The CDR3 contains 16 residues. Germline assignment: CDR1 MDHEN and CDR2 SYDVKM. The V segment lost 5 bases and the J segment 4 bases; nucleotides outside the gene matches: 6.

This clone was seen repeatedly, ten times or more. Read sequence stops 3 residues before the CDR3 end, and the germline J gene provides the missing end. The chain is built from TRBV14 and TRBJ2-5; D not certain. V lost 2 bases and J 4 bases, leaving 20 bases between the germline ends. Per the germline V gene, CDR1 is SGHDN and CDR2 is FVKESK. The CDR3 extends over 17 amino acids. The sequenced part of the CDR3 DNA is TGTGCCAGCAGCCAACCAGTAGTCAGGCCAGGTGGAGAGACC. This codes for CASSQPVVRPGGET. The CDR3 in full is CASSQPVVRPGGETQYF.

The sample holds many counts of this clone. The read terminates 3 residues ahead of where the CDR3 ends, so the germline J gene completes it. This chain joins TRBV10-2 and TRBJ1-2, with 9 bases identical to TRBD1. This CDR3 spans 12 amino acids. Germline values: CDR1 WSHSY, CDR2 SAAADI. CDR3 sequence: CASSERTGEYTF. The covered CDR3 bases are TGCGCCAGCAGTGAAAGGACAGGGGAG.

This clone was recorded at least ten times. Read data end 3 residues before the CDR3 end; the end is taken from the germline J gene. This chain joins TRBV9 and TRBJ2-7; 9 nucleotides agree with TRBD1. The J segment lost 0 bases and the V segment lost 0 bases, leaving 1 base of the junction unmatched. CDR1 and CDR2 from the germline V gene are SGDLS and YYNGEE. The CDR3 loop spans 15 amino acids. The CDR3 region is CASSVGDRASYEQYF. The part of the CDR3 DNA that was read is TGTGCCAGCAGCGTAGGGGACAGGGCCTCCTACGAG.

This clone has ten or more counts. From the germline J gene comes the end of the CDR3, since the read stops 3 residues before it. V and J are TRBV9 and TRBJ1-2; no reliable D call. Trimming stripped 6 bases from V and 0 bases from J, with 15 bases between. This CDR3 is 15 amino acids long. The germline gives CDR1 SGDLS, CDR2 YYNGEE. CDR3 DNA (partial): TGTGCCAGCAAAGCGTCCCTTGTAGCTAACTATGGC. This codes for CASKASLVANYG. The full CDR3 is CASKASLVANYGYTF. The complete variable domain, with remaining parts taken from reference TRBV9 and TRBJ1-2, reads DSGVTQTPKHLITATGQRVTLRCSPRSGDLSVYWYQQSLDQGLQFLIQYYNGEERAKGNILERFSAQQFPDLHSELNLSSLELGDSALYFCASKASLVANYGYTFGSGTRLTVV.

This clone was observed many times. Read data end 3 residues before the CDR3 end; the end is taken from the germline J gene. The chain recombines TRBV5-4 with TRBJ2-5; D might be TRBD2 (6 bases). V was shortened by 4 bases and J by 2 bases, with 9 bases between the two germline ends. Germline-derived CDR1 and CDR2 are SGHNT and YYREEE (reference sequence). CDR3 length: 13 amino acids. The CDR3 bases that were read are TGTGCCAGCAGCCGGGACTTTCAAGAGACC. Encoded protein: CASSRDFQET. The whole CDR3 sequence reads CASSRDFQETQYF.

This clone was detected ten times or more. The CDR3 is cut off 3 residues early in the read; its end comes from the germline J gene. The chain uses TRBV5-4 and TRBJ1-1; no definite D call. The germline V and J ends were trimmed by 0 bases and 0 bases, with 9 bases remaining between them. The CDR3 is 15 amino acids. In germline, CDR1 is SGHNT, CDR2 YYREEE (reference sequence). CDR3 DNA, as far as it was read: TGTGCCAGCAGCTTGGGGTCTCGGTTGAACACTGAA. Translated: CASSLGSRLNTE. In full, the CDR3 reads CASSLGSRLNTEAFF.

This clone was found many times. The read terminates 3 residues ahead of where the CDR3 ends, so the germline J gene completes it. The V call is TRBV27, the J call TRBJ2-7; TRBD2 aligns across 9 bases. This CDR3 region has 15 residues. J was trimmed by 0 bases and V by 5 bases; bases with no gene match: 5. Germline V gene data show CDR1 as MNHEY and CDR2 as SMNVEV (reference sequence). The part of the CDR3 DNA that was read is TGTGCCAGCAGTCCTCCGGGACTAGCCTCCTACGAG. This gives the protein CASSPPGLASYE. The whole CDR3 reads CASSPPGLASYEQYF.

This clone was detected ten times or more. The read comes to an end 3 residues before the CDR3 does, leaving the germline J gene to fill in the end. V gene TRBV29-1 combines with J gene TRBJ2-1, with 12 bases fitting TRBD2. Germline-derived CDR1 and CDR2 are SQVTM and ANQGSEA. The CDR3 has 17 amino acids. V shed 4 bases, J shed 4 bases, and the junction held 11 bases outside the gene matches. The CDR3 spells CSVGSGLAGRGYNEQFF. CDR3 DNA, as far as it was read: TGCAGCGTTGGCTCCGGACTAGCGGGGAGGGGTTACAATGAG.

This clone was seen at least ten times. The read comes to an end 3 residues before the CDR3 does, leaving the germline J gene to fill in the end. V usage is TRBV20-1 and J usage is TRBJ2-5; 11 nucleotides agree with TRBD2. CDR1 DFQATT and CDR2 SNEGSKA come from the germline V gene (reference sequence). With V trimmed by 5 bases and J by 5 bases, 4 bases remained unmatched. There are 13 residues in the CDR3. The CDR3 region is CSALAGGPETQYF. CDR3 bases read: TGCAGTGCTTTAGCGGGAGGGCCGGAGACC.

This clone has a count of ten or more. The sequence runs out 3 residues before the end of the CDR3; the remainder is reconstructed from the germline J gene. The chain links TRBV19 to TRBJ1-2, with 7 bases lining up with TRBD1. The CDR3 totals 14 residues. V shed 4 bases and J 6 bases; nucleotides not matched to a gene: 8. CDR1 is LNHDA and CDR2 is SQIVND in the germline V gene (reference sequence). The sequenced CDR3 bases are TGTGCCAGTAGTACAAAACAGGGGATCCATGGC. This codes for CASSTKQGIHG. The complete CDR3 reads CASSTKQGIHGYTF.

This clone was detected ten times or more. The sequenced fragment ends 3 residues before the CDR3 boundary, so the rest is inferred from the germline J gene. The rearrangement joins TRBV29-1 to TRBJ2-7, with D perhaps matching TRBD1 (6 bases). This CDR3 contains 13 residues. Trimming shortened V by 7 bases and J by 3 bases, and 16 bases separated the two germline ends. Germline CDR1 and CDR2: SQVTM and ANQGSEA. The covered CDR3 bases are TGCAGCGCCCTGGACAGCAACAACTACGAG. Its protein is CSALDSNNYE. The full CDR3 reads CSALDSNNYEQYF.